The subject of this entry is one T cell receptor beta chain. The data derive from a study of blood T cell repertoires in COVID-19. Profiling relied on immunoSEQ multiplex PCR, and the TCRdb table lists in-frame clones only, not all of them. Counted here are about 130,000 clones, more than 75% occurring once; the ten biggest clones make up about 18%. The sample taken for sequencing was peripheral blood. The sequence was obtained from a woman aged 50 to 60 who had recovered from COVID-19.

The CDR3 DNA reads as TGTGCCTGGAGTGTAGGGACAGTAGGCAACACCATATATTTT. Translating it yields CAWSVGTVGNTIYF. The chain joins TRBV30 to TRBJ1-3; 7 bases line up with TRBD1. V lost 0 bases, J lost 7 bases, and 6 bases stayed unmatched. The CDR3 has 14 residues. Germline CDR1 and CDR2: GTSNPN and SVGIG (reference sequence). Full variable domain (missing parts from reference TRBV30 and TRBJ1-3): SQTIHQWPATLVQPVGSPLSLECTVEGTSNPNLYWYRQAAGRGLQLLFYSVGIGQISSEVPQNLSASRPQDRQFILSSKKLLLSDSGFYLCAWSVGTVGNTIYFGEGSWLTVV.